This T cell receptor beta chain was recovered during a study of radiation and T cells in renal cell carcinoma. Study details: Nephrectomy followed 15 Gy stereotactic body radiation by 4 weeks. Regarding the study as a whole: Top tumor clonotypes rose in blood 2 weeks post-radiation, then contracted. No pretreatment tumor biopsies were available for baseline clonotypes.

Looked up from germline, CDR1 is LGHNA and CDR2 is YSLEER. This CDR3 is built from 14 residues. The V end lost 0 bases, the J end lost 6 bases, and 8 bases lay between the germline ends. Notes on this clone: Its antigen remains unidentified.

Method: immunoSEQ multiplex PCR; TCRdb's copy keeps in-frame clones and lacks some. Of fewer than 150,000 clones listed, approximately 90% are singletons. The time point: blood 2 weeks post-SBRT. Indicated treatment: 15 Gy SBRT to primary tumor, nephrectomy 4 weeks later. Serial blood draws occurred at baseline and 2 and 4 weeks post-SBRT. The TCR originated in a woman in her 70s with renal cell carcinoma. Sequences were derived from blood, sampled from a patient whose treatment included radiotherapy and nephrectomy. The chain recombines TRBV4-3 with TRBJ2-2, with D uncertain. The CDR3 is CASSQDRIPGELFF. As DNA, the CDR3 is TGCGCCAGCAGCCAAGATCGTATTCCCGGGGAGCTGTTTTTT.